This passage covers 23 T cell receptor beta chains from one sample sequenced in a study of blood T cell repertoires in COVID-19. The table came from immunoSEQ multiplex PCR; TCRdb's copy has only in-frame clones and leaves some out. There are about 210,000 clones in the sample; about 82% occur only once, and about 6% lies in the top ten. Sequenced material: PBMCs or T cells enriched from blood (not recorded which). The receptors come from a man aged 35-49 years with acute COVID-19.

The chain links TRBV14 to TRBJ1-3; the match to TRBD1 covers 7 bases. The CDR3 loop spans 16 amino acids. The V segment lost 4 bases and the J segment 2 bases; nucleotides outside the gene matches: 8. The germline V gene encodes CDR1 SGHDN and CDR2 FVKESK. In DNA, the CDR3 is TGTGCCAGCAGCCCGTTCGACAGGGCGGCTGGAAACACCATATATTTT. This codes for CASSPFDRAAGNTIYF.

The V call is TRBV5-1, the J call TRBJ1-4; tentatively, D is TRBD1 (5 bases). Germline V gene data show CDR1 as SGHRS and CDR2 as YFSETQ. V lost 4 bases and J 8 bases, leaving 12 bases between the germline ends. The CDR3 loop spans 13 amino acids. CDR3 coding DNA: TGCGCCAGCAGCCCGGGGGGTCGGGAAAAACTGTTTTTT. Its translation: CASSPGGREKLFF.

V usage is TRBV15 and J usage is TRBJ1-1; D unresolved. The germline CDR1 and CDR2 sequences are LNHNV and YYDKDF (reference sequence). Trimming pared 5 bases from V and 0 bases from J, leaving 7 bases between. The CDR3 covers 13 residues. The CDR3 DNA reads as TGTGCCACCAGCGGGCGAATGAACACTGAAGCTTTCTTT. Translation: CATSGRMNTEAFF.

The rearrangement links TRBV20-1 to TRBJ2-7, with 10 bases fitting TRBD2. The CDR3 length is 15 residues. CDR1 is DFQATT and CDR2 is SNEGSKA in the germline V gene (reference sequence). Trimming removed 4 bases from V and 6 bases from J; junction bases left unmatched: 12. The CDR3, as DNA: TGCAGTGCTAATGAGAAGCGGGAGGGCCTCCCCGAGCAGTACTTC. Residues: CSANEKREGLPEQYF.

The chain links TRBV4-3 to TRBJ2-7, with TRBD1 as a possible D gene (6 bases). Germline V gene data show CDR1 as LGHNA and CDR2 as YSLEER. Trimming took off 1 base at V and 0 bases at J, with 10 bases between the two ends. The CDR3 is 15 amino acids. The CDR3 loop reads CASSQAGQFSYEQYF. Here the CDR3 DNA reads TGCGCCAGCAGCCAAGCCGGACAGTTCTCCTACGAGCAGTACTTC.

The chain employs TRBV29-1 and TRBJ2-1; the match to TRBD2 covers 11 bases. Germline CDR1 SQVTM, CDR2 ANQGSEA. This CDR3 is 14 amino acids long. J was trimmed by 4 bases and V by 7 bases; bases with no gene match: 6. The DNA of the CDR3 is TGCAGCGGCCGGACTAGCGGGCATTACAATGAGCAGTTCTTC. Encoded protein: CSGRTSGHYNEQFF.

The rearrangement uses TRBV28 and TRBJ2-1; perhaps TRBD2 as D (5 bases). Germline V gives CDR1 MDHEN, CDR2 SYDVKM. This CDR3 is 16 amino acids long. Trimming shortened V by 2 bases and J by 4 bases, and 15 bases separated the two germline ends. CDR3 nucleotide sequence: TGTGCCAGCAGTTTAGGACTGACGGCTACTTACAATGAGCAGTTCTTC. Translating gives CASSLGLTATYNEQFF.

The table lists this clone with a few counts. This rearrangement joins TRBV13 to TRBJ2-7, with 9 bases lining up with TRBD1. From germline, CDR1 is PRHDT and CDR2 FYEKMQ (reference sequence). This CDR3 region has 16 residues. The V segment lost 2 bases and the J segment 2 bases; nucleotides outside the gene matches: 7. CDR3 sequence: CASSLKPTGGTYEQYF. The DNA of the CDR3 is TGTGCCAGCAGCTTAAAGCCGACAGGGGGAACCTACGAGCAGTACTTC.

Here the CDR3 DNA reads TGTGCCAGCAGCCAAGGACTAGCGGCGGAGGAGCAGTACTTC. Residues: CASSQGLAAEEQYF. The chain employs TRBV7-9 and TRBJ2-7, with TRBD2 matching 10 bases. Germline-derived CDR1 and CDR2 are SEHNR and FQNEAQ (reference sequence). The CDR3 is 14 amino acids. V lost 5 bases, J lost 7 bases, and 8 bases stayed unmatched.

The chain combines TRBV5-5 with TRBJ2-7; D remains unclear. This CDR3 comprises 14 residues. Germline assignment: CDR1 SGHKS and CDR2 YYEKEE (reference sequence). V dropped 0 bases and J dropped 3 bases, with 10 bases sitting between them. As DNA, the CDR3 is TGTGCCAGCAGCTTGGGAAGACTGGACTACGAGCAGTACTTC. Translated, it gives CASSLGRLDYEQYF.

This CDR3 reads CARSLRGQQVYEQYF. DNA of the CDR3: TGTGCCAGAAGCTTAAGGGGGCAACAGGTCTACGAGCAGTACTTC. The chain has TRBV7-5 and TRBJ2-7; the D call TRBD1 from the table was never checked on the DNA. TRBV7-5 is a recognized pseudogene. This CDR3 comprises 15 residues.

This clone was detected only a few times. The gene calls are TRBV7-7 and TRBJ2-2, with 7 bases matching TRBD2. CDR1 is SSHAT and CDR2 is FNYEAQ in the germline V gene (reference sequence). Losses at the gene ends were 5 bases for V and 5 bases for J; bases not matched to a gene: 20. The CDR3 extends over 19 amino acids. The CDR3 protein is CASSRNYSGTLKVTGELFF. DNA for the CDR3: TGTGCCAGCAGCCGTAATTACAGCGGGACGCTGAAGGTGACCGGGGAGCTGTTTTTT.

The chain links TRBV7-2 to TRBJ2-1; D not certain. Trimming removed 2 bases at V and 8 bases at J, with 13 bases between. The germline V gene encodes CDR1 SGHTA and CDR2 FQGNSA. The CDR3 sequence is 14 residues long. This CDR3 is CASSLSLLRDEQFF. CDR3 nucleotide sequence: TGTGCCAGCAGCTTAAGTCTTCTACGGGATGAGCAGTTCTTC.

The chain is built from TRBV6-5 and TRBJ1-1; a possible D gene is TRBD1 (5 bases). This CDR3 is 14 amino acids long. Per the germline V gene, CDR1 is MNHEY and CDR2 is SVGAGI. The V and J ends lost 5 bases and 4 bases respectively, with 14 bases between them. The CDR3 spells CASSNTGVGTEAFF. CDR3 coding DNA: TGTGCCAGCAGTAATACAGGAGTGGGCACTGAAGCTTTCTTT.

This chain connects TRBV2 to TRBJ2-5, with TRBD2 matching over 7 bases. The germline gives CDR1 SNHLY, CDR2 FYNNEI. The length of the CDR3 is 15 residues. The J segment lost 1 base and the V segment lost 0 bases, leaving 2 bases of the junction unmatched. This chain's CDR3 is CASSEAASGQETQYF. Here the CDR3 DNA reads TGTGCCAGCAGTGAAGCGGCTAGCGGCCAAGAGACCCAGTACTTC.

The table lists this clone with a few counts. The gene calls are TRBV7-9 and TRBJ2-1, with 9 nucleotides matching TRBD2. Germline lookup yields CDR1 SEHNR and CDR2 FQNEAQ (reference sequence). The CDR3 loop spans 15 amino acids. The ends lost 5 bases at V and 7 bases at J; junction bases unmatched: 9. The CDR3 here is CASSLWVAGDNEQFF. Here the CDR3 DNA reads TGTGCCAGCAGCCTCTGGGTAGCGGGAGATAATGAGCAGTTCTTC. The full variable domain, completed using reference TRBV7-9 and TRBJ2-1, is DTGVSQNPRHKITKRGQNVTFRCDPISEHNRLYWYRQTLGQGPEFLTYFQNEAQLEKSRLLSDRFSAERPKGSFSTLEIQRTEQGDSAMYLCASSLWVAGDNEQFFGPGTRLTVL.

The chain carries TRBV30 and TRBJ2-1, with TRBD1 matching over 8 bases. V trimming: 4 bases; J trimming: 1 base; junction bases outside the gene matches: 3. This CDR3 comprises 14 residues. Germline V gene data show CDR1 as GTSNPN and CDR2 as SVGIG (reference sequence). CDR3 residues: CAWTTGVSYNEQFF. The CDR3, as DNA: TGTGCCTGGACGACAGGGGTGTCCTACAATGAGCAGTTCTTC.

The gene calls are TRBV4-1 and TRBJ1-2, with TRBD1 matching over 7 bases. CDR1 is MGHRA and CDR2 is YSYEKL in the germline V gene. J lost 3 bases, V lost 3 bases, and 4 bases had no gene match. This CDR3 comprises 14 residues. This CDR3 is CASSHTGAYYGYTF. The DNA for the CDR3 is TGCGCCAGCAGCCATACAGGGGCCTACTATGGCTACACCTTC.

J is TRBJ2-2 and V is TRBV7-9, with a possible D match to TRBD2 (5 bases). This CDR3 is 14 amino acids long. Germline CDR1 SEHNR, CDR2 FQNEAQ (reference sequence). Trimming removed 4 bases from V and 6 bases from J, with 12 bases in between. The CDR3 spells CASSSPSRAGELFF. The CDR3 bases are TGTGCCAGCAGCTCCCCTAGCCGGGCCGGGGAGCTGTTTTTT.

This chain joins TRBV20-1 and TRBJ2-1; 12 nucleotides line up with TRBD1. In germline, CDR1 is DFQATT, CDR2 SNEGSKA (reference sequence). Unmatched junction bases numbered 16, after V lost 3 bases and J lost 10 bases. This CDR3 has 17 amino acids. This chain's CDR3 is CSASVGQGAPASGEQFF. The DNA for the CDR3 is TGCAGTGCTAGTGTGGGACAGGGGGCGCCGGCTAGCGGGGAGCAGTTCTTC.

V usage is TRBV6-2 or TRBV6-3 and J usage is TRBJ1-1, with unresolved D. The CDR3 runs 14 residues. V lost 4 bases and J lost 0, with 9 bases in between. Germline CDR1 reads MNHEY; CDR2 reads SVGEGT. CDR3 sequence (DNA): TGTGCCAGCAGTTCGGGGAGCATGAACACTGAAGCTTTCTTT. Translating gives CASSSGSMNTEAFF.

The chain carries TRBV6-1 and TRBJ2-1, with a weak D call TRBD1 (5 bases). With 2 bases removed from V and 1 base from J, the gap between germline ends came to 9 bases. The CDR3 covers 15 residues. In germline, CDR1 is MNHNS, CDR2 SASEGT. This chain's CDR3 is CASSERQGSYNEQFF. The CDR3 bases are TGTGCCAGCAGTGAACGGCAGGGTTCCTACAATGAGCAGTTCTTC.

The genes are TRBV2 and TRBJ2-2; D not resolved. CDR3 size: 15 residues. CDR1 and CDR2 (germline): SNHLY, FYNNEI. V shed 4 bases and J shed 4 bases, with 13 bases lying between them. CDR3 in amino acids: CASSGSRVGTGELFF. CDR3 nucleotide sequence: TGTGCCAGCAGTGGGTCTCGGGTTGGCACCGGGGAGCTGTTTTTT.